This record looks at one TCR beta chain sequence and its context. Its antigen is not known. Germline assignment: CDR1 MNHNS and CDR2 SASEGT. This CDR3 spans 15 amino acids. The V gene lost 0 bases and the J gene lost 4 bases, with 10 bases spanning the gap. The donors were in the roughly 130-subject validation cohort; that cohort was separate from the roughly 700-subject first cohort. The sample comes from a study of cytomegalovirus exposure and HLA in healthy donors. Background on the study: Later, an analysis reported that the 110 or so validation repertoires had used the same platform as the approximately 690 first-cohort repertoires. Study-wide findings and caveats: Reportedly, cytomegalovirus status was diagnosed with high sensitivity and specificity. As confirmed in vitro, a few CMV-associated chains were specific for CMV antigens.

The table came from immunoSEQ multiplex PCR; TCRdb's copy has only in-frame clones and leaves some out. The sample includes around 99,000 clones, roughly 86% of them seen just once. The rearrangement links TRBV6-1 to TRBJ2-1; D is possibly TRBD1 (5 bases). The source of this sequence is a woman aged 18-35 years in good health and CMV-seronegative. Sample: PBMCs. CDR3 in amino acids: CASSEAGRAYNEQFF. The CDR3 DNA reads TGTGCCAGCAGTGAAGCAGGCAGGGCTTACAATGAGCAGTTCTTC.